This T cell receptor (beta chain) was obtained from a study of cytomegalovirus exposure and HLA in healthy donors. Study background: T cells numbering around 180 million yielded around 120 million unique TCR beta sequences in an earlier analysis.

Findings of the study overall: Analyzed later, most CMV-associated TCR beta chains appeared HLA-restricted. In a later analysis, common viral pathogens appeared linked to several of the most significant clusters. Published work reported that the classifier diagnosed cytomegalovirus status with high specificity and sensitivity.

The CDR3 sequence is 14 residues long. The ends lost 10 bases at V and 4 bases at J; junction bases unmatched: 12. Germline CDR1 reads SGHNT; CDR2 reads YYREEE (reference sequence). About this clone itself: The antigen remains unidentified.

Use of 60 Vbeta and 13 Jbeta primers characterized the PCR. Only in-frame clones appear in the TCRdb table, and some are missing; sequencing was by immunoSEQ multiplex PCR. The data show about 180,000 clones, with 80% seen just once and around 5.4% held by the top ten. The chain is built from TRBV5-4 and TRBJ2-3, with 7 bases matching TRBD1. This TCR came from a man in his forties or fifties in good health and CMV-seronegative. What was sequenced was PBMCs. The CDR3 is CAPSRDRAADTQYF. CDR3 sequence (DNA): TGTGCCCCCAGCCGTGACAGGGCCGCAGATACGCAGTATTTT.